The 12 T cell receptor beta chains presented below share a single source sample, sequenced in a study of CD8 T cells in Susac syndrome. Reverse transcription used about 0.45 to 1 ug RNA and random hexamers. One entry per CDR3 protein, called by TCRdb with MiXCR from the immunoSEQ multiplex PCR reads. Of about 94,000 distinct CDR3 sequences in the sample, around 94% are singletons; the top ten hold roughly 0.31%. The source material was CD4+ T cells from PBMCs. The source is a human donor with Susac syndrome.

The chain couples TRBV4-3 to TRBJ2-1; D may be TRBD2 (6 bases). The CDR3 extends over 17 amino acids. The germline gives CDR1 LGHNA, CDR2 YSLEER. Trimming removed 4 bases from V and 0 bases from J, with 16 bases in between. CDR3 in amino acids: CASSPFSGPSSYNEQFF. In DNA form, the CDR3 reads TGCGCCAGCAGCCCCTTCAGCGGGCCTAGCTCCTACAATGAGCAGTTCTTC.

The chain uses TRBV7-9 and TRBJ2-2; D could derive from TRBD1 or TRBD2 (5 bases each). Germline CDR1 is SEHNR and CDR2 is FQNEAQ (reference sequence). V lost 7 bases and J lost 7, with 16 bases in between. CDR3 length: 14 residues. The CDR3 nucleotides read TGTGCCAGCAAAATCAGGGAGTATAACGGGGAGCTGTTTTTT. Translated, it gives CASKIREYNGELFF.

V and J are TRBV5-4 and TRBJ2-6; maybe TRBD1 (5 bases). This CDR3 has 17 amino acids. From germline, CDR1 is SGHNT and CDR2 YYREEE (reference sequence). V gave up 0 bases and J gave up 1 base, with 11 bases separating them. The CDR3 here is CASSLESPGSGANVLTF. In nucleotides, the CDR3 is TGTGCCAGCAGCTTGGAAAGCCCAGGGTCTGGGGCCAACGTCCTGACTTTC.

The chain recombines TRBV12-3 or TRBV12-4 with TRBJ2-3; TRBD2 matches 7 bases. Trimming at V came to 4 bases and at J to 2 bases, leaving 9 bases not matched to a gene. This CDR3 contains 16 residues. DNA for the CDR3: TGTGCCAGCAGTTCGTTCGCTAGCGGTTCCACAGATACGCAGTATTTT. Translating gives CASSSFASGSTDTQYF.

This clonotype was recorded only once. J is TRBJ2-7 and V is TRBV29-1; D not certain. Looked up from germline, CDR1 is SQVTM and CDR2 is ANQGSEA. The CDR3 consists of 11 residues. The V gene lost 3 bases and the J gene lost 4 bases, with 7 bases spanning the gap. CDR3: CSVEYGYEQYF. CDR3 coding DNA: TGCAGCGTTGAGTATGGTTACGAGCAGTACTTC.

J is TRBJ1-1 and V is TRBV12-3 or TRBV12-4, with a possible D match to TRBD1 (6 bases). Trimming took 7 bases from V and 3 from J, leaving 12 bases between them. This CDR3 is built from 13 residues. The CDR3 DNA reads TGTGCCAGCAACTTGTCAGGGGACACTGAAGCTTTCTTT. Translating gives CASNLSGDTEAFF.

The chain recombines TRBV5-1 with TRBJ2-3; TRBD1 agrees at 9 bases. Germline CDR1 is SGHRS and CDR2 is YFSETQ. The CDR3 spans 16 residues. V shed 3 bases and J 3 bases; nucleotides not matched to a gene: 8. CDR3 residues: CASSSSPGTGTDTQYF. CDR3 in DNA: TGCGCCAGCAGCTCGAGTCCCGGGACAGGGACAGATACGCAGTATTTT. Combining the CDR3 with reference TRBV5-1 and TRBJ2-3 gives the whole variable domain KAGVTQTPRYLIKTRGQQVTLSCSPISGHRSVSWYQQTPGQGLQFLFEYFSETQRNKGNFPGRFSGRQFSNSRSEMNVSTLELGDSALYLCASSSSPGTGTDTQYFGPGTRLTVL.

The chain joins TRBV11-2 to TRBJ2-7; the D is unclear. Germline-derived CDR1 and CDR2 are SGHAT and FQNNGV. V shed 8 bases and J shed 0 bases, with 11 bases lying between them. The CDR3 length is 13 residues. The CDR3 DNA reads TGTGCCAGCTCCTCCTCCCCCTCCTACGAGCAGTACTTC. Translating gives CASSSSPSYEQYF.

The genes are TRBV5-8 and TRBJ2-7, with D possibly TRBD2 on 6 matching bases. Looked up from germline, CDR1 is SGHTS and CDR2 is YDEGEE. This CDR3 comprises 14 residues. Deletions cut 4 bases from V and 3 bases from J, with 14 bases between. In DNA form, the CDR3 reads TGTGCCAGCAGCCCGCGGGGCGGATACTACGAGCAGTACTTC. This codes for CASSPRGGYYEQYF.

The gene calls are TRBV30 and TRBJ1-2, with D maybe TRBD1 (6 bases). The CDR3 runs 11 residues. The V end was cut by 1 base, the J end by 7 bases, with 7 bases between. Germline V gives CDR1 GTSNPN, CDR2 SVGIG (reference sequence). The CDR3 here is CAWSAGVGYTF. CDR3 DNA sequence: TGTGCCTGGAGTGCAGGGGTTGGCTACACCTTC.

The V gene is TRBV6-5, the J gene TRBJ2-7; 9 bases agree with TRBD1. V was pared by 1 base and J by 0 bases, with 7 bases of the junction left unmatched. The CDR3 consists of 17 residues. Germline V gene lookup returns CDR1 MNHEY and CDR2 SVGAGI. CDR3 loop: CASSYWGDRGSSYEQYF. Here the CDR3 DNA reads TGTGCCAGCAGTTACTGGGGCGACAGGGGGAGCTCCTACGAGCAGTACTTC.

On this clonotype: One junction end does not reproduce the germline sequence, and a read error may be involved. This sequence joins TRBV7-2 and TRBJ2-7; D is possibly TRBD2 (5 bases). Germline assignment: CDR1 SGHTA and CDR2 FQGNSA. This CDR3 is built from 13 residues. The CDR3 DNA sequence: TGTGCCAGCAGCTTAGAGATCCGGGGAAGCCTGGACTTC. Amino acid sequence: CASSLEIRGSLDF.